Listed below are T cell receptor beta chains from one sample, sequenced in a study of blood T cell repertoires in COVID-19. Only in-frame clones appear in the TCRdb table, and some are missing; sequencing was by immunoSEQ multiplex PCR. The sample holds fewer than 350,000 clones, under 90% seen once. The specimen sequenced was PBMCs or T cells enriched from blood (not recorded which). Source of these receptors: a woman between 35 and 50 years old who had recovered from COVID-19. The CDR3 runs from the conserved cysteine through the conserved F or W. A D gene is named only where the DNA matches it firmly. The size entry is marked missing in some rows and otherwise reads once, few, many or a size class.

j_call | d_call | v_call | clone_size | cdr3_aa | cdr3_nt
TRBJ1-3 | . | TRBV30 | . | CAWSVYSGNTIYF | TGTGCCTGGAGTGTATACTCTGGAAACACCATATATTTT
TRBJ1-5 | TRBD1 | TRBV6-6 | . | CASIWDRTDQPQHF | TGTGCCAGCATCTGGGACAGGACGGATCAGCCCCAGCATTTT
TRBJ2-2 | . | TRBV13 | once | CASSLGLRLAGELFF | TGTGCCAGCAGCTTAGGCCTGAGGTTGGCGGGGGAGCTGTTTTTT
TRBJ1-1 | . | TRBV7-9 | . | CASSLQSETEAFF | TGTGCCAGCAGCTTACAGTCGGAGACTGAAGCTTTCTTT
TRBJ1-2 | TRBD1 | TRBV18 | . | CASSPPSGGDGGYTF | TGTGCCAGCTCCCCGCCCTCAGGGGGCGATGGTGGCTACACCTTC
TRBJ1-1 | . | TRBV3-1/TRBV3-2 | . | CASSQAKRGARNTEAFF | TGTGCCAGCAGCCAAGCTAAGCGGGGGGCGAGGAACACTGAAGCTTTCTTT
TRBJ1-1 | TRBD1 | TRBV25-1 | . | CASRETGSAAEAFF | TGTGCCAGCAGAGAGACAGGGTCGGCGGCTGAAGCTTTCTTT
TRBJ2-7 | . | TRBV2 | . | CASSERQGGNEQYF | TGTGCCAGCAGTGAAAGACAGGGAGGAAACGAGCAGTACTTC
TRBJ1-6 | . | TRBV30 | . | CAWSVMRGGVSPLHF | TGTGCCTGGAGTGTAATGAGAGGGGGTGTTTCACCCCTCCACTTT
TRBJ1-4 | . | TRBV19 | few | CASSIAAGLSTNEKLFF | TGTGCCAGTAGTATAGCGGCGGGTTTGTCAACTAATGAAAAACTGTTTTTT
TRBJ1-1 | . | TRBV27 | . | CASSFAGGARSMNTEAFF | TGTGCCAGCAGTTTCGCGGGGGGCGCTCGATCGATGAACACTGAAGCTTTCTTT
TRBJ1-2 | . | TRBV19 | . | CASSAPRRDKDGYTF | TGTGCCAGTAGTGCGCCGCGCCGGGACAAAGATGGCTACACCTTC
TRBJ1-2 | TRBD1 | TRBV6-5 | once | CASSYTGQGDDGYTF | TGTGCCAGCAGTTACACGGGACAGGGGGACGATGGCTACACCTTC
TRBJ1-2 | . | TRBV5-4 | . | CASSVQGPMTFYGYTF | TGTGCCAGCAGCGTACAGGGACCGATGACCTTCTATGGCTACACCTTC
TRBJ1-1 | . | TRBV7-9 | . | CASTGAGITEAFF | TGTGCCAGCACGGGGGCTGGAATCACTGAAGCTTTCTTT
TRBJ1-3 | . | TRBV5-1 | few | CASSKSPDTIYF | TGCGCCAGCAGCAAAAGTCCAGACACCATATATTTT
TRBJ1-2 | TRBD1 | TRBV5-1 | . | CASSPRDRVGGYTF | TGCGCCAGCAGCCCCCGGGACAGGGTAGGCGGCTACACCTTC
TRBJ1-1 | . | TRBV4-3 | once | CASSLLRGTNTEAFF | TGCGCCAGCAGCCTCCTGCGGGGTACGAACACTGAAGCTTTCTTT
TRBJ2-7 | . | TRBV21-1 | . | CASSKYPLSSYEQYF | TGTGCCAGCAGCAAATACCCGCTAAGCTCCTACGAGCAGTACTTC
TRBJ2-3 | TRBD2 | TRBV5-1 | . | CASSATGTSGTDTQYF | TGCGCCAGCAGCGCCACCGGGACTAGCGGCACAGATACGCAGTATTTT